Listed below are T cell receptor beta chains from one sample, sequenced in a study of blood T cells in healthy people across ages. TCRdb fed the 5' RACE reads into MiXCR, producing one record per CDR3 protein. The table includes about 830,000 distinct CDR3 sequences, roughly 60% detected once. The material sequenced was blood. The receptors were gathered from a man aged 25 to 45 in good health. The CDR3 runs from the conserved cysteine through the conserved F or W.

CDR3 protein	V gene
CASSQGLARESYNEQFF	TRBV4-1
CASASSYTEAFF	TRBV28
CASSLYQGEQETQYF	TRBV7-6
CASSPRASAYEQYF	TRBV5-1
CASSHNRGVGETQYF	TRBV4-2
CASRRRSGGENEQFF	TRBV5-1
CSAGTSGRWETQYF	TRBV20-1
CASSPLQGPSPLHF	TRBV6-6
CASSQESGGFSKSFSTRDEQFF	TRBV4-3
CASSSTYAGTGSYEQYF	TRBV7-9
CSGGWAVEQFF	TRBV29-1
CAWKARQARETQFF	TRBV30
CATSSQPGATHEQFF	TRBV15
CASSPLRGVYNEQFF	TRBV9
CASSFGRDRGHEQYF	TRBV7-2
CASRQGGGEQFF	TRBV28
CANYVGTGGGKLFF	TRBV2
CSARPPATYEQYF	TRBV20-1
CAWVRANVLTF	TRBV30
CASSQSTGNNEQFF	TRBV3-1
CASSLGTGSSYEQYF	TRBV27
CAISEGRTHSGANVLTF	TRBV10-3
CAWSVGHNTEAFF	TRBV30
CATSISILGQGRVTYEQYF	TRBV15
CASSIRDRNNSPLHF	TRBV6-5
CASSLELSSYNEQFF	TRBV7-9
CASSQWAGEQFF	TRBV5-8
CASSQDSGVTLYGYTF	TRBV14
CASSVPPRSSGANVLTF	TRBV9
CASSQPGQPYEQYF	TRBV4-2
CASSQEPGLIYEQYF	TRBV4-2
CASSATGYEQYF	TRBV7-9
CASSPGPTSSYEQYF	TRBV18
CASSVAGGLIGTDTQYF	TRBV9
CASSPSQGRDTQYF	TRBV4-3
CSAQRGGAHEQYF	TRBV20-1
CASSQNRGNSYEQYF	TRBV7-9
CASSHDPVYGSGGGADTQYF	TRBV4-2
CSARAVGGQYEQYF	TRBV20-1
CASSTSGTSGETQYF	TRBV12-3/TRBV12-4
CASSDSGGVGTQYF	TRBV7-3
CASSYRALAKNIQYF	TRBV7-2
CSVGSANEKLFF	TRBV29-1
CASSTGPEAFF	TRBV6-1
CASSLAWSQETRYF	TRBV12-3/TRBV12-4
CASSLAGGANVLTF	TRBV4-3
CASSLDRGGGGYTF	TRBV27
CASADHNEQFF	TRBV5-1